This T cell receptor (beta chain) was observed in a study of neurological immune-mediated disorders. Libraries from sorted cells each used some 1 million CD4+ or CD8+ T cells. CDR1 and CDR2 (germline): SGHTA, FQGNSA. This CDR3 has 15 residues. V was pared by 4 bases and J by 6 bases, with 7 bases of the junction left unmatched. cDNA was made by 5'RACE with 10-nucleotide random UMIs. TCRdb called the 5' RACE reads again in MiXCR, with one record for every CDR3 protein. The repertoire holds about 38,000 distinct CDR3 sequences, with around 7.2% as singletons. Material for sequencing was CD4+ T cells from blood. This sequence joins TRBV7-2 and TRBJ2-7; 12 nucleotides align to TRBD1. This receptor was identified in a man aged 45-65 years in good health. The CDR3 nucleotides read TGTGCCAGCAGCTACACCGGGACAGGGGGCATCGAGCAGTACTTC. Protein sequence: CASSYTGTGGIEQYF.